Sequencing of this T cell receptor (beta chain) was carried out in a study of T cell repertoires in cytomegalovirus infection. Study-wide context: Matching HLA type, along with CMV infection, was indicated by public TCR beta signatures. Study-wide points: Cumulative frequency (of public TCR beta family members) identified carriers of CMV plus the relevant HLA. CMV-specific TCR beta clonotypes restricted by HLA-C dominated the ex vivo response.

A remark on this clonotype: No antigen is known for it.

Looked up from germline, CDR1 is SGHTA and CDR2 is FQGNSA. This CDR3 comprises 15 residues. The V gene end was trimmed by 5 bases and the J gene end by 0 bases; junction bases not matched to a gene: 6. TCRdb recomputed calls from the reads with MiXCR, one row per CDR3 protein. The sample gives about 180,000 distinct CDR3 sequences, 17% of which show up once; approximately 25% is in the top ten. This sequence joins TRBV7-2 and TRBJ2-7; TRBD2 agrees at 8 bases. This clonotype originated in a human donor in good health (CMV status not recorded). Some clones in this sample may be carry-over from other donors' samples. The material sequenced was CD8+ T cells from PBMCs. This CDR3 reads CASSPTGGGSYEQYF. CDR3 in DNA: TGTGCCAGCAGCCCCACGGGGGGGGGCTCCTACGAGCAGTACTTC.